A selection of T cell receptor beta chains follows, all from one sample in a study of patients and donors after allogeneic stem cell transplantation. TCRdb used MiXCR to reprocess the RT-PCR reads, holding one entry per CDR3 protein. The table records roughly 940,000 distinct CDR3 sequences, approximately 18% of them present only once. Material: blood, either unsorted or a sorted T cell fraction (not recorded which). These receptors all stem from a human donor who was either an allogeneic HSCT recipient or a stem cell or donor lymphocyte infusion donor (not recorded which). It is not recorded whose cells these are; they may come from a transplant donor. Each CDR3 is given without its conserved first and last residue.

TRBJ2-3 | TRBV4-1 | 13 | ASSQDVGLTGASY
TRBJ1-4 | TRBV6-5 | 16 | ASSYSKTRGFPNEKLF
TRBJ2-7 | TRBV6-6 | 10 | ASGLAVYEQY
TRBJ1-1 | TRBV5-5 | 12 | ASSSYDVIAEAF
TRBJ2-5 | TRBV15 | 11 | ATSRGGEETQY
TRBJ1-5 | TRBV4-1 | 14 | ASSNLWGRVNQPQH
TRBJ1-2 | TRBV9 | 11 | ASSETGENGYT
TRBJ2-7 | TRBV14 | 11 | ASSQTGPNEQY
TRBJ1-2 | TRBV7-2 | 12 | ASNRPGANYGYT
TRBJ2-7 | TRBV10-3 | 12 | AIGDGQARGEQY
TRBJ2-3 | TRBV6-5 | 14 | ASSYSNSGSTDTQY
TRBJ2-7 | TRBV20-1 | 15 | SARDPPSTSGVYEQY
TRBJ1-1 | TRBV12-3/TRBV12-4 | 10 | ASSFRGLGAF
TRBJ1-2 | TRBV7-9 | 11 | ASSLQGSRGYT
TRBJ2-1 | TRBV7-3 | 14 | ASSLRGAGGTNEQF
TRBJ2-1 | TRBV6-4 | 12 | ASSGLGGRNEQF
TRBJ2-1 | TRBV2 | 11 | ASSMLGAYEQF
TRBJ2-3 | TRBV15 | 12 | ATSRDGPTDTQY